The 23 T cell receptor beta chains presented below share a single source sample, sequenced in a study of blood T cell repertoires in COVID-19. Generated by immunoSEQ multiplex PCR, the TCRdb table keeps only in-frame clones and is missing some. The sample records about 150,000 clones, 84% being singletons. Input material: peripheral blood. These receptors originate from a man aged 30-40 years with COVID-19, enrolled during active disease.

This chain uses TRBV20-1 with TRBJ1-6; the D gene is possibly TRBD1 (6 bases). The V and J ends lost 3 bases and 1 base respectively, with 19 bases between them. Germline V lookup: CDR1 DFQATT, CDR2 SNEGSKA (reference sequence). The CDR3 length is 18 residues. The CDR3 loop is CSASVSGGAGSYNSPLHF. The CDR3 region has the DNA TGCAGTGCTAGTGTATCGGGGGGCGCGGGGTCCTATAATTCACCCCTCCACTTT.

This clone has only one observation. The rearrangement links TRBV18 to TRBJ2-7; unclear D gene. CDR3 length: 14 amino acids. V was trimmed by 3 bases and J by 3 bases, leaving 12 bases between them. Germline-derived CDR1 and CDR2 are KGHSH and LQKENI. The CDR3 sequence: CASSPRRTNYEQYF. The CDR3 region has the DNA TGTGCCAGCTCACCGAGGCGTACTAACTACGAGCAGTACTTC. The variable domain in full, completed from reference TRBV18 and TRBJ2-7, reads NAGVMQNPRHLVRRRGQEARLRCSPMKGHSHVYWYRQLPEEGLKFMVYLQKENIIDESGMPKERFSAEFPKEGPSILRIQQVVRGDSAAYFCASSPRRTNYEQYFGPGTRLTVT.

The chain employs TRBV24-1 and TRBJ2-3; 11 bases fit TRBD2. From germline, CDR1 is KGHDR and CDR2 SFDVKD. The CDR3 length is 15 residues. With 3 bases clipped from V and 5 bases from J, the junction kept 3 bases outside the gene matches. CDR3 residues: CATSDNGLAGDTQYF. The CDR3 DNA sequence: TGTGCCACCAGTGATAACGGACTAGCGGGAGATACGCAGTATTTT.

In this sample, this clone turned up once. The chain combines TRBV5-1 with TRBJ2-4; TRBD2 might be the D (5 bases). The V and J ends lost 1 base and 5 bases respectively, with 10 bases between them. This CDR3 has 14 residues. Germline values: CDR1 SGHRS, CDR2 YFSETQ. The CDR3 coding sequence is TGCGCCAGCAGCTTGCCAGGCGGGCAAAACATTCAGTACTTC. Its translation: CASSLPGGQNIQYF.

The chain recombines TRBV5-6 with TRBJ1-2, with 7 bases lining up with TRBD1. Looked up from germline, CDR1 is SGHDT and CDR2 is YYEEEE. J lost 6 bases, V lost 5 bases, and 7 bases had no gene match. The CDR3 contains 13 residues. In nucleotides, the CDR3 is TGTGCCAGCAGTCCAGGGGGTTCTGATGGCTACACCTTC. Protein: CASSPGGSDGYTF.

The chain joins TRBV5-4 to TRBJ2-3, with 13 bases lining up with TRBD2. CDR1 SGHNT and CDR2 YYREEE come from the germline V gene (reference sequence). The CDR3 totals 16 residues. Trimming took 4 bases from V and 6 from J; bases not matched to a gene: 8. The CDR3 protein is CASSALTSGRTDTQYF. DNA of the CDR3: TGTGCCAGCAGCGCCCTGACTAGCGGGAGGACTGATACGCAGTATTTT.

For the CDR3, the DNA is TGTGCCAGCTCACCGAGGACTACCAACAATGAGCAGTTCTTC. Residues: CASSPRTTNNEQFF. The chain links TRBV18 to TRBJ2-1, with D perhaps matching TRBD2 (6 bases). V was trimmed by 3 bases and J by 5 bases, leaving 11 bases between them. The CDR3 has 14 amino acids. Germline V gene data show CDR1 as KGHSH and CDR2 as LQKENI. The whole variable domain, remainder taken from reference TRBV18 and TRBJ2-1, is NAGVMQNPRHLVRRRGQEARLRCSPMKGHSHVYWYRQLPEEGLKFMVYLQKENIIDESGMPKERFSAEFPKEGPSILRIQQVVRGDSAAYFCASSPRTTNNEQFFGPGTRLTVL.

The V and J genes are TRBV2 and TRBJ1-5; 7 positions match TRBD1. Per germline, CDR1 SNHLY and CDR2 FYNNEI. CDR3 length: 13 residues. V lost 6 bases and J lost 4; bases outside the gene matches: 3. CDR3 residues: CASRTQGNQPQHF. The CDR3 DNA reads TGTGCCAGCAGGACACAGGGGAATCAGCCCCAGCATTTT. The full variable domain, its missing parts supplied by reference TRBV2 and TRBJ1-5, is EPEVTQTPSHQVTQMGQEVILRCVPISNHLYFYWYRQILGQKVEFLVSFYNNEISEKSEIFDDQFSVERPDGSNFTLKIRSTKLEDSAMYFCASRTQGNQPQHFGDGTRLSIL.

In this sample, this clone turned up once. The chain joins TRBV5-6 to TRBJ2-7, with D possibly matching TRBD1 (5 bases). CDR1 is SGHDT and CDR2 is YYEEEE in the germline V gene. V gave up 2 bases and J gave up 2 bases, with 14 bases separating them. This CDR3 has 15 residues. DNA of the CDR3: TGTGCCAGCAGCTTAGGGGCGGTCCGAACCTACGAGCAGTACTTC. It yields the protein CASSLGAVRTYEQYF.

This clone occurred once. The chain has TRBV29-1 and TRBJ2-1; D remains ambiguous. The CDR3 sequence is 13 residues long. Germline V gene sequence: CDR1 SQVTM, CDR2 ANQGSEA. V lost 4 bases to trimming and J lost 3 bases, with 10 bases between them. CDR3 coding DNA: TGCAGCGTTGGGTTACCGGGCTACAATGAGCAGTTCTTC. Amino acids: CSVGLPGYNEQFF.

The rearrangement links TRBV24-1 to TRBJ1-2; 10 positions match TRBD1. CDR1 KGHDR and CDR2 SFDVKD come from the germline V gene. Germline trimming cut 6 bases from V and 8 bases from J; bases unmatched to any gene: 8. The CDR3 contains 14 residues. CDR3 sequence reads: CATSPGQGWRGYTF. CDR3 nucleotides: TGTGCCACCAGTCCGGGACAGGGGTGGCGGGGCTACACCTTC.

The gene calls are TRBV6-6 and TRBJ1-1, with TRBD1 matching 7 bases. Trimming cost V 6 bases and J 4 bases; bases outside gene matches: 11. The CDR3 sequence is 15 residues long. The germline CDR1 and CDR2 sequences are MNHNY and SVGAGI (reference sequence). In DNA, the CDR3 is TGTGCCAGCAGAGTTACGGCCCAGGGGGGCACTGAAGCTTTCTTT. As protein: CASRVTAQGGTEAFF.

The CDR3 spells CASSLSGLAITYEQYF. CDR3 in DNA: TGTGCCAGCAGCCTTTCGGGGCTAGCGATCACCTACGAGCAGTACTTC. The chain carries TRBV5-6 and TRBJ2-7; TRBD2 is a possible D gene (6 bases). CDR1 is SGHDT and CDR2 is YYEEEE in the germline V gene. V dropped 4 bases and J dropped 2 bases, with 19 bases sitting between them. This CDR3 contains 16 residues. The full variable domain, completed using reference TRBV5-6 and TRBJ2-7, is DAGVTQSPTHLIKTRGQQVTLRCSPKSGHDTVSWYQQALGQGPQFIFQYYEEEERQRGNFPDRFSGHQFPNYSSELNVNALLLGDSALYLCASSLSGLAITYEQYFGPGTRLTVT.

The chain uses TRBV15 and TRBJ2-7; 7 bases agree with TRBD2. The CDR3 consists of 16 residues. Trimming at V came to 1 base and at J to 0 bases, leaving 6 bases not matched to a gene. Germline CDR1 reads LNHNV; CDR2 reads YYDKDF (reference sequence). The CDR3 nucleotides are TGTGCCACCAGCAGAGTTCGACTAGCCTACTCCTACGAGCAGTACTTC. Translation gives CATSRVRLAYSYEQYF.

The rearrangement joins TRBV27 to TRBJ2-3; possible D gene TRBD2, 6 bases. Germline V gene data show CDR1 as MNHEY and CDR2 as SMNVEV (reference sequence). V lost 6 bases and J lost 1, with 14 bases in between. CDR3 length equals 15 residues. The CDR3 is CASRPMTRRTDTQYF. The CDR3 bases are TGTGCCAGCAGGCCCATGACTAGGCGCACAGATACGCAGTATTTT.

This clone was recorded only once. The chain recombines TRBV10-3 with TRBJ2-4, with TRBD2 matching 7 bases. V lost 0 bases, J lost 6 bases, and 5 bases stayed unmatched. CDR3 length: 15 residues. Germline V gene sequence: CDR1 ENHRY, CDR2 SYGVKD. CDR3 nucleotide sequence: TGTGCCATCAGTGAGTCGGGAGGGAGGGGAAACATTCAGTACTTC. Amino acid sequence: CAISESGGRGNIQYF.

This rearrangement joins TRBV7-6 to TRBJ2-7; a possible D gene is TRBD1 (6 bases). Trimming shortened V by 2 bases and J by 0 bases, and 11 bases separated the two germline ends. CDR3 length: 15 amino acids. Germline CDR1 SGHVS, CDR2 FNYEAQ. The CDR3 DNA reads as TGTGCCAGCAGCTTACGTGGGGGCAGCTCCTACGAGCAGTACTTC. Its protein is CASSLRGGSSYEQYF.

The chain couples TRBV7-2 to TRBJ2-7; TRBD2 aligns across 10 bases. The V and J ends lost 5 bases and 3 bases, in that order; junction bases with no gene match: 7. Looked up from germline, CDR1 is SGHTA and CDR2 is FQGNSA. The CDR3 runs 15 residues. CDR3 sequence (DNA): TGTGCCAGCAGCACAAGGACTAGCGGAATCTACGAGCAGTACTTC. It is translated as CASSTRTSGIYEQYF.

The rearrangement joins TRBV28 to TRBJ1-4, with 8 bases fitting TRBD1. The CDR3 is 17 residues long. In germline, CDR1 is MDHEN, CDR2 SYDVKM. V was clipped by 2 bases and J by 0 bases; unmatched bases: 5. Here the CDR3 DNA reads TGTGCCAGCAGTTTAGAGCAGGGGGCTGCAACTAATGAAAAACTGTTTTTT. It specifies CASSLEQGAATNEKLFF.

V is TRBV3-1 (or the pseudogene TRBV3-2) and J is TRBJ1-1; a possible D gene is TRBD1 (6 bases). Deletions cut 6 bases from V and 6 bases from J, with 32 bases between. The CDR3 consists of 19 residues. The germline CDR1 and CDR2 sequences are LGHDT and YNNKEL (reference sequence). The CDR3 DNA is TGTGCCAGCAGATCTCGACACTCAGGGGCCCGGCGGGGGGACGCTGAAGCTTTCTTT. Amino acid sequence: CASRSRHSGARRGDAEAFF.

The chain links TRBV7-2 to TRBJ2-7, with 9 nucleotides matching TRBD1. There are 14 residues in the CDR3. Germline V gene sequence: CDR1 SGHTA, CDR2 FQGNSA. The ends lost 3 bases at V and 3 bases at J; junction bases unmatched: 3. Written as DNA, the CDR3 is TGTGCCAGCAGCTTTTGGGACAGGGTCTACGAGCAGTACTTC. Its translation is CASSFWDRVYEQYF.

The count of this clone is one. The V call is TRBV28, the J call TRBJ2-7; no firm D call. The length of the CDR3 is 13 residues. V shed 4 bases and J shed 3 bases, with 10 bases lying between them. In germline, CDR1 is MDHEN, CDR2 SYDVKM. The CDR3 DNA follows: TGTGCCAGCAGTTATTCAGGCCACTACGAGCAGTACTTC. It specifies CASSYSGHYEQYF. Based on the CDR3 plus reference TRBV28 and TRBJ2-7, the full variable domain is DVKVTQSSRYLVKRTGEKVFLECVQDMDHENMFWYRQDPGLGLRLIYFSYDVKMKEKGDIPEGYSVSREKKERFSLILESASTNQTSMYLCASSYSGHYEQYFGPGTRLTVT.

This clone appeared a single time. The genes are TRBV4-2 and TRBJ1-2; TRBD1 agrees at 7 bases. The length of the CDR3 is 15 residues. V trimming: 4 bases; J trimming: 0 bases; junction bases outside the gene matches: 5. The germline V gene encodes CDR1 LGHNA and CDR2 YNFKEQ. The CDR3 loop is CASSPNRGTNYGYTF. The CDR3 bases are TGTGCCAGCAGCCCTAACAGGGGAACTAACTATGGCTACACCTTC.